The next 12 T cell receptor beta chains were all read from a single sample in a study of T cells expressing NK-cell markers. TCRdb reanalyzed the 5' RACE reads and collapses them to one entry per CDR3 protein, without DNA. This sample's table has about 380,000 distinct CDR3 sequences. Material for sequencing was blood T cells: a sorted CD56 or NKG2C T cell subset, CD4+ or CD8+ T cells, or bulk PBMC T cells (not recorded which). The source is a man aged 18-70 years in good health.

The chain joins TRBV3-1 to TRBJ1-5. Germline CDR1 LGHDT, CDR2 YNNKEL (reference sequence). The CDR3 spans 15 residues. CDR3 residues: CASSQGAGVRQPQHF. Variable domain in full (rest from reference TRBV3-1 and TRBJ1-5): DTAVSQTPKYLVTQMGNDKSIKCEQNLGHDTMYWYKQDSKKFLKIMFSYNNKELIINETVPNRFSPKSPDKAHLNLHINSLELGDSAVYFCASSQGAGVRQPQHFGDGTRLSIL.

This chain joins TRBV12-3 or TRBV12-4 and TRBJ1-4; TCRdb names TRBD1, which stays unverified in the absence of DNA. The CDR3 runs to 14 residues. The CDR3 sequence: CASSFGGFFEKLFF.

V is TRBV19 and J is TRBJ2-6; TCRdb selects TRBD2, and the lack of DNA leaves this call unchecked. The germline gives CDR1 LNHDA, CDR2 SQIVND (reference sequence). This CDR3 spans 20 amino acids. CDR3 residues: CASSGLAGGPAFSGANVLTF.

This chain's CDR3 is CASSPGSWNSPLHF. This chain uses TRBV12-3 or TRBV12-4 with TRBJ1-6; TCRdb's D call, TRBD1, is unchecked because there is no DNA. The CDR3 has 14 amino acids.

The rearrangement joins TRBV12-3 or TRBV12-4 to TRBJ2-3; TCRdb lists TRBD2, though no DNA is available to test this call. There are 14 residues in the CDR3. The CDR3 loop is CASSFRTSGARQYF.

This chain uses TRBV12-3 or TRBV12-4 with TRBJ1-4; TCRdb's D gene call, TRBD1, goes unchecked for lack of DNA. CDR3 length equals 13 residues. CDR3 in amino acids: CASSWRGGEKLFF.

The chain employs TRBV7-6 and TRBJ2-7; lacking DNA, the TRBD1 call made by TCRdb goes unchecked. The germline V gene has CDR1 SGHVS and CDR2 FNYEAQ. The CDR3 contains 13 residues. The CDR3 loop is CASSLMGGWEQYF.

The chain carries TRBV29-1 and TRBJ2-7. The CDR3 consists of 12 residues. Germline CDR1 is SQVTM and CDR2 is ANQGSEA. CDR3 residues: CSVGGVYDEQYF.

The rearrangement uses TRBV2 and TRBJ2-2. The CDR3 spans 13 residues. CDR1 and CDR2 from the germline V gene are SNHLY and FYNNEI. The CDR3 reads CASSVLNTGELFF. The whole variable domain, filled in from reference TRBV2 and TRBJ2-2, reads EPEVTQTPSHQVTQMGQEVILRCVPISNHLYFYWYRQILGQKVEFLVSFYNNEISEKSEIFDDQFSVERPDGSNFTLKIRSTKLEDSAMYFCASSVLNTGELFFGEGSRLTVL.

The chain employs TRBV6-5 and TRBJ1-3. Germline V gene sequence: CDR1 MNHEY, CDR2 SVGAGI. CDR3 length: 13 residues. CDR3 sequence: CASSYAAGNTIYF.

The rearrangement links TRBV7-2 to TRBJ2-2; TCRdb returns TRBD2, unconfirmable since there is no DNA. Per germline, CDR1 SGHTA and CDR2 FQGNSA. The CDR3 is 15 amino acids. CDR3 residues: CASSPRLARPRELFF.

The chain is built from TRBV6-5 and TRBJ2-7. Germline V CDR1 and CDR2: MNHEY, SVGAGI. CDR3 length: 16 residues. CDR3 residues: CASSYSYAEGAYEQYF.